The entry below gives a single T cell receptor (beta chain) sequence along with its context. As yet, its antigen is unknown. This record comes from a study of shared clonotypes between healthy human individuals. Study-wide background: The study used three CD4 naive, three CD4 memory, two CD8 naive and one CD8 memory plate per donor. Broader study findings: Limitation of the genetic and exposure-history diversity represented came from the few donors. Apart from blood, nothing was sampled; tissue repertoires likely differ.

Sequenced by immunoSEQ multiplex PCR; TCRdb stores in-frame clones only, minus some. There are about 580,000 clones in the sample; roughly 98% occur only once, and approximately 0.3% lies in the top ten. Naive CD8 populations comprised CD45RO-negative cells positively selected for CCR7, excluding terminally differentiated effector memory CD45RA+ cells. The V end was cut by 4 bases, the J end by 2 bases, with 12 bases between. The CDR3 is made up of 14 amino acids. Germline V gene data show CDR1 as SGHVS and CDR2 as FQNEAQ. The sequencing input was naive CD8+ T cells sorted from blood. This clonotype originated in a man aged 25-40 years in good health. The chain joins TRBV7-8 to TRBJ2-7; D possibly corresponds to TRBD1 (6 bases). CDR3 nucleotides: TGTGCCAGCAGCTCAAGGACAGACCCCTACGAGCAGTACTTC. Translated, it gives CASSSRTDPYEQYF.